This TCR beta chain is drawn from a study of T cells in narcolepsy. Overall study: Healthy controls were enrolled alongside patients with narcolepsy type 1 or type 2. Study outcomes and limitations: Reportedly, autoreactive clonotypes were serially detected in patients' blood but not controls'. Some memory CD4+ repertoires had no autoreactive clone sequences. Same-patient CSF and blood CD4+ T cell clonotypes included HCRT-specific and TRIB2-specific autoreactive ones.

Measured with immunoSEQ multiplex PCR; TCRdb has only the in-frame clones, and not every one. Among around 35,000 clones listed, 80% to 85% were seen once. A word on this clone: What it binds is not known.

CDR3 length equals 12 residues. The germline V gene encodes CDR1 LNHDA and CDR2 SQIVND (reference sequence). The V end was cut by 5 bases, the J end by 5 bases, with 8 bases between. The sequenced material came from CD45RA- memory CD4+ T cells from PBMCs. The genes are TRBV19 and TRBJ2-3; D gene uncertain. This receptor was identified in a human donor with narcolepsy. This chain's CDR3 is CASSPMGDTQYF. The CDR3 DNA reads TGTGCCAGTAGTCCCATGGGAGATACGCAGTATTTT.